This passage covers 17 T cell receptor beta chains from one sample sequenced in a study of CXCR3-negative and CXCR3-positive naive CD8 T cells. The TRB libraries of cDNA were built by UMI-labeled 5' RACE. TCRdb reanalyzed the 5' RACE reads, giving one entry per CDR3 protein sequence and no DNA. The sample holds about 150,000 distinct CDR3 sequences. Their antigens are not known. Findings and caveats of the study: CXCR3-positive naive cells had TRB CDR3s that were more hydrophobic than CXCR3-negative naive cells had.

Material for sequencing was naive CXCR3+ CD8+ T cells from blood. The subset: CD45RO-CCR7+CD27+CD95- naive CD8+ T cells expressing CXCR3 (TNR3+). These receptor sequences come from a human donor in good health. Some clones in this sample may be carry-over from other donors' samples.

V and J are TRBV14 and TRBJ2-7; TCRdb's assignment of TRBD1 cannot be checked, as there is no DNA. CDR1 and CDR2 (germline): SGHDN, FVKESK. The CDR3 is 13 amino acids. The CDR3 here is CASSSVRQGEQYF.

The chain uses TRBV6-5 and TRBJ2-7; no DNA is available, so the TRBD2 call from TCRdb remains unchecked. Germline loops: CDR1 MNHEY, CDR2 SVGAGI. The CDR3 consists of 16 residues. This CDR3 reads CASRPTSGGPYYEQYF.

The chain combines TRBV14 with TRBJ2-1; the TCRdb call, TRBD2, lacks DNA for checking. This CDR3 region has 15 residues. Germline assignment: CDR1 SGHDN and CDR2 FVKESK. The CDR3 is CASSQSSGGNNEQFF.

The chain carries TRBV29-1 and TRBJ2-7; TCRdb reports TRBD1, a call that lacks DNA to check it against. Germline V gives CDR1 SQVTM, CDR2 ANQGSEA. The CDR3 spans 14 residues. Here the CDR3 reads CSVEAVGQGTEQYF.

The chain links TRBV5-5 to TRBJ2-3. The CDR3 length is 15 residues. The germline CDR1 and CDR2 sequences are SGHKS and YYEKEE (reference sequence). The CDR3 loop is CASSPAEASTDTQYF.

CDR3 sequence reads: CASRSPGRDFYNEQFF. V usage is TRBV7-9 and J usage is TRBJ2-1; TCRdb's assignment of TRBD2 cannot be checked, as there is no DNA. Per germline, CDR1 SEHNR and CDR2 FQNEAQ (reference sequence). The CDR3 length is 16 residues.

The chain links TRBV5-1 to TRBJ1-1. The CDR3 consists of 14 residues. Germline CDR1 is SGHRS and CDR2 is YFSETQ. CDR3: CASSFGTANTEAFF.

V gene TRBV7-6 combines with J gene TRBJ2-7; TCRdb designates TRBD2, a call that cannot be tested without DNA. The CDR3 sequence is 12 residues long. The germline V gene has CDR1 SGHVS and CDR2 FNYEAQ. The CDR3 sequence: CASSSLAGEQYF.

This chain links TRBV7-9 with TRBJ2-1; the TCRdb D gene call, TRBD1, has no DNA to confirm it. Germline V lookup: CDR1 SEHNR, CDR2 FQNEAQ (reference sequence). There are 15 residues in the CDR3. The CDR3 spells CASRAGPLSYNEQFF.

This chain uses TRBV4-3 with TRBJ1-1; TCRdb names TRBD1, which stays unverified in the absence of DNA. Germline V gene lookup returns CDR1 LGHNA and CDR2 YSLEER. The CDR3 has 14 residues. CDR3 sequence reads: CASSPGALDTEAFF.

This sequence joins TRBV20-1 and TRBJ1-2; as DNA is missing, the TRBD1 call by TCRdb cannot be tested. Germline lookup yields CDR1 DFQATT and CDR2 SNEGSKA (reference sequence). This CDR3 has 14 residues. The CDR3 spells CSASLGQGLVGYTF.

The rearrangement joins TRBV15 to TRBJ2-3; the D call of TRBD1 rests on TCRdb alone, since no DNA is present to check it. Germline assignment: CDR1 LNHNV and CDR2 YYDKDF (reference sequence). This CDR3 contains 15 residues. The CDR3 reads CATSLLRQGTNTQYF. Based on the CDR3 plus reference TRBV15 and TRBJ2-3, the full variable domain is DAMVIQNPRYQVTQFGKPVTLSCSQTLNHNVMYWYQQKSSQAPKLLFHYYDKDFNNEADTPDNFQSRRPNTSFCFLDIRSPGLGDTAMYLCATSLLRQGTNTQYFGPGTRLTVL.

The rearrangement uses TRBV7-2 and TRBJ2-2; absent DNA, TCRdb's TRBD1 call cannot be checked. The CDR3 length is 17 residues. Germline CDR1 and CDR2: SGHTA and FQGNSA. The CDR3 loop reads CASSLDPGQGGVGELFF.

The chain carries TRBV2 and TRBJ1-1. Germline CDR1 is SNHLY and CDR2 is FYNNEI. This CDR3 spans 15 amino acids. CDR3 loop: CASMGTQGVGPEAFF.

The chain recombines TRBV7-3 with TRBJ2-5. The V gene's germline CDR1 is SGHTA and CDR2 FQGTGA. The CDR3 is 14 amino acids. The CDR3 here is CASSLTGDQETQYF.

The genes are TRBV7-9 and TRBJ1-1. Germline V gene lookup returns CDR1 SEHNR and CDR2 FQNEAQ (reference sequence). The CDR3 has 13 amino acids. CDR3: CASSLGRNTEAFF.

The chain joins TRBV4-3 to TRBJ1-1; with no DNA, the TCRdb D assignment of TRBD1 cannot be verified. CDR1 is LGHNA and CDR2 is YSLEER in the germline V gene. The CDR3 runs 14 residues. CDR3 in amino acids: CASSQDRVGGEAFF.